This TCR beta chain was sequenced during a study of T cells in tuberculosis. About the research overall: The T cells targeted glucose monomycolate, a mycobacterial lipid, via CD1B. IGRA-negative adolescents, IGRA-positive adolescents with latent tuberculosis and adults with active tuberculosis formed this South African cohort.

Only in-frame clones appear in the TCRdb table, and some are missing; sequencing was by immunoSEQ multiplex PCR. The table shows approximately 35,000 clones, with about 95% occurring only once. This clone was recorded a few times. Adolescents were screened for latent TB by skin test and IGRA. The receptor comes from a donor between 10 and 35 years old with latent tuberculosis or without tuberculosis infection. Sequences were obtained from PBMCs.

Here the CDR3 reads CASSYLRSGDTQYF. DNA for the CDR3: TGTGCCAGCAGTTATCTGAGGTCGGGAGATACGCAGTATTTT. The chain joins TRBV6-6 to TRBJ2-3; D is unresolved. The V end was cut by 3 bases, the J end by 5 bases, with 12 bases between. CDR1 is MNHNY, CDR2 SVGAGI, per germline (reference sequence). The CDR3 has 14 residues.